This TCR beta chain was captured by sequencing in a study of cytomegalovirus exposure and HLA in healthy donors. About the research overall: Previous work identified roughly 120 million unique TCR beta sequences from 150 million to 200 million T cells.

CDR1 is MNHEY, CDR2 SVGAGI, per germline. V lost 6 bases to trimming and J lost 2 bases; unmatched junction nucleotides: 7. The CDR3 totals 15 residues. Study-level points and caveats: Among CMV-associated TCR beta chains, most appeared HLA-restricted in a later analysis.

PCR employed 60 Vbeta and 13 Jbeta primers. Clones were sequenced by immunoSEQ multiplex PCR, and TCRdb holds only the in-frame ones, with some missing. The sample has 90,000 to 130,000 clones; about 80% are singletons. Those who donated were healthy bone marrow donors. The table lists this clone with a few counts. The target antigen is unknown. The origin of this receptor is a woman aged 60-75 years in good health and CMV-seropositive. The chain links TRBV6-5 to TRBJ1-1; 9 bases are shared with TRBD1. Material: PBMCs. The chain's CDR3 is CASRSPTGGNTEAFF. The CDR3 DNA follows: TGTGCCAGCAGGTCTCCGACAGGGGGAAACACTGAAGCTTTCTTT.